Below, 21 T cell receptor beta chains from the same sample are listed, as sequenced in a study of early T cells in non-severe SARS-CoV-2 infection. In TCRdb, the 5' RACE reads were re-called with MiXCR into one record per CDR3 protein. The sample includes about 61,000 distinct CDR3 sequences, around 11% of them seen just once. The material sequenced was whole blood, taken at baseline. Receptor source: an adult who was a healthcare worker with PCR-confirmed SARS-CoV-2 infection or an uninfected control (not recorded which). The donor label of this sample is uncertain.

In its sample, this clonotype was seen a few times. The J gene is TRBJ1-4, the V gene TRBV25-1, with D hard to call. From germline, CDR1 is MGHDK and CDR2 SYGVNS. V lost 4 bases, J lost 3 bases, and 12 bases lay in between. The CDR3 runs 15 residues. CDR3 nucleotides: TGTGCCAGCAGTGGTTTCGGGCAGCCTAATGAAAAACTGTTTTTT. Translating it yields CASSGFGQPNEKLFF.

Only a few counts were recorded for this clonotype. The chain joins TRBV14 to TRBJ1-1; D is undetermined. The CDR3 loop spans 15 amino acids. Per the germline V gene, CDR1 is SGHDN and CDR2 is FVKESK. The V gene lost 4 bases and the J gene lost 3 bases, with 15 bases spanning the gap. Written as DNA, the CDR3 is TGTGCCAGCAGCCTCCGTATGGGCGGCGACACTGAAGCTTTCTTT. Translation gives CASSLRMGGDTEAFF. The complete variable domain, with remaining parts taken from reference TRBV14 and TRBJ1-1, reads EAGVTQFPSHSVIEKGQTVTLRCDPISGHDNLYWYRRVMGKEIKFLLHFVKESKQDESGMPNNRFLAERTGGTYSTLKVQPAELEDSGVYFCASSLRMGGDTEAFFGQGTRLTVV.

The rearrangement links TRBV12-3 or TRBV12-4 to TRBJ1-2; TRBD1 agrees at 9 bases. V dropped 3 bases and J dropped 0; count of bases not matched to a gene: 2. The CDR3 loop spans 15 amino acids. The CDR3 loop reads CASSLGTGPNYGYTF. The CDR3 DNA reads TGTGCCAGCAGTTTGGGGACAGGGCCTAACTATGGCTACACCTTC.

This sequence joins TRBV18 and TRBJ2-6; D not resolved. The length of the CDR3 is 15 residues. V was clipped by 3 bases and J by 0 bases, with 6 bases between them. Germline V gene lookup returns CDR1 KGHSH and CDR2 LQKENI. The CDR3 loop reads CASSPTVSGANVLTF. The DNA for the CDR3 is TGTGCCAGCTCACCTACAGTCTCTGGGGCCAACGTCCTGACTTTC.

The gene calls are TRBV11-3 and TRBJ2-3, with D possibly matching TRBD1 (6 bases). Germline V gene sequence: CDR1 SGHNT, CDR2 YENEEA. The CDR3 extends over 15 amino acids. Trimming left V 2 bases short and J 1 base short, with 10 bases between. For the CDR3, the DNA is TGTGCCAGCAGCTTAAAAGGGGGAGGCACAGATACGCAGTATTTT. This codes for CASSLKGGGTDTQYF.

The V gene is TRBV2, the J gene TRBJ1-2; D unresolved. Trimming removed 6 bases from V and 0 bases from J, with 14 bases in between. Germline-derived CDR1 and CDR2 are SNHLY and FYNNEI. There are 15 residues in the CDR3. The CDR3 DNA follows: TGTGCCAGCAGCAGAGACCCCTTAGCTAACTATGGCTACACCTTC. Translation: CASSRDPLANYGYTF.

The genes are TRBV30 and TRBJ1-1; a possible D gene is TRBD1 (5 bases). CDR3 length equals 11 residues. The V gene lost 3 bases and the J gene lost 3 bases, with 5 bases spanning the gap. The germline CDR1 and CDR2 sequences are GTSNPN and SVGIG (reference sequence). The CDR3 coding sequence is TGTGCCTGGAGCAGGGACACTGAAGCTTTCTTT. Translation gives CAWSRDTEAFF.

Many counts were recorded for this clonotype. The chain combines TRBV7-2 with TRBJ2-1, with a weak D call TRBD2 (5 bases). V was cut by 2 bases and J by 9 bases, with 8 bases left in between. CDR1 is SGHTA, CDR2 FQGNSA, per germline. CDR3 length: 12 residues. CDR3 DNA sequence: TGTGCCAGCAGCTTAATGCGGGTTGAGCAGTTCTTC. Protein: CASSLMRVEQFF.

Only a few counts were recorded for this clonotype. The genes are TRBV5-1 and TRBJ2-5; 15 bases map to TRBD2. This CDR3 is 17 amino acids long. Germline trimming cut 4 bases from V and 5 bases from J; bases unmatched to any gene: 9. Germline values: CDR1 SGHRS, CDR2 YFSETQ. The CDR3: CASSAGLAGGAPETQYF. DNA for the CDR3: TGCGCCAGCAGCGCGGGACTAGCGGGGGGCGCGCCTGAGACCCAGTACTTC.

This clonotype has only a few counts. For the CDR3, the DNA is TGTGCCAGCAGCCTCAGGGTGGGGCTTGGAAACACCATATATTTT. Its translation: CASSLRVGLGNTIYF. The genes are TRBV12-3 or TRBV12-4 and TRBJ1-3, with D possibly matching TRBD1 (5 bases). V was clipped by 6 bases and J by 3 bases, with 15 bases between them. The CDR3 spans 15 residues.

This clonotype was picked up many times. Relative to the germline gene, one junction end is altered; a read error may explain this. CDR3 nucleotide sequence: TGTGCCAGTAGTCCCGGTACAAGGATGGGCAACCAGCCCCAGCATTTT. Its protein is CASSPGTRMGNQPQHF. This chain connects TRBV19 to TRBJ1-5, with no clear D. This CDR3 is 16 amino acids long. Germline V CDR1 and CDR2: LNHDA, SQIVND (reference sequence).

A few counts support this clonotype. The J gene is TRBJ1-2, the V gene TRBV6-1, with 7 bases lining up with TRBD1. After removal of 4 bases from V and 4 bases from J, the junction contained 6 bases not matched to a gene. Germline V CDR1 and CDR2: MNHNS, SASEGT. CDR3 size: 14 residues. DNA for the CDR3: TGTGCCAGCAGTGTAGTTGGACAGGCCTATGGCTACACCTTC. Its translation is CASSVVGQAYGYTF.

This clonotype was observed a handful of times. The chain couples TRBV12-3 or TRBV12-4 to TRBJ1-3; no firm D call. V was cut by 5 bases and J by 0 bases, with 17 bases left in between. The CDR3 totals 17 residues. As DNA, the CDR3 is TGTGCCAGCAGTCGCGGGATCTGGGGATTCTCTGGAAACACCATATATTTT. This encodes CASSRGIWGFSGNTIYF.

This chain uses TRBV5-1 with TRBJ2-3; 8 bases fit TRBD1. CDR3 size: 16 residues. V gave up 4 bases and J gave up 5 bases; unmatched junction bases: 12. Germline CDR1 is SGHRS and CDR2 is YFSETQ. CDR3 nucleotide sequence: TGCGCCAGCAGCCAAACTAGGACAGGGTCTGGAGATACGCAGTATTTT. It codes for CASSQTRTGSGDTQYF. The entire variable domain, with the rest obtained from reference TRBV5-1 and TRBJ2-3, is as follows: KAGVTQTPRYLIKTRGQQVTLSCSPISGHRSVSWYQQTPGQGLQFLFEYFSETQRNKGNFPGRFSGRQFSNSRSEMNVSTLELGDSALYLCASSQTRTGSGDTQYFGPGTRLTVL.

The table lists this clonotype with a few counts. The gene calls are TRBV29-1 and TRBJ1-2, with D perhaps matching TRBD1 (5 bases). CDR1 SQVTM and CDR2 ANQGSEA come from the germline V gene. V dropped 6 bases and J dropped 1 base, with 12 bases sitting between them. The CDR3 consists of 13 residues. The CDR3 DNA reads as TGCAGCGTGGCAATACAGGTTAACTATGGCTACACCTTC. It codes for CSVAIQVNYGYTF.

This clonotype was recorded many times. The chain's CDR3 is CASSQIGGGFYNEQFF. CDR3 DNA: TGCGCCAGCAGCCAGATCGGCGGGGGTTTTTACAATGAGCAGTTCTTC. V usage is TRBV4-1 and J usage is TRBJ2-1, with 7 nucleotides matching TRBD2. Germline-derived CDR1 and CDR2 are MGHRA and YSYEKL. J gave up 4 bases and V 3 bases, and 9 bases lay outside the gene matches. The CDR3 is made up of 16 amino acids.

This clonotype came up many times. J is TRBJ2-1 and V is TRBV10-2; weak D call: TRBD2 (6 bases). The CDR3 is 16 amino acids. Germline V gene lookup returns CDR1 WSHSY and CDR2 SAAADI. V was cut by 2 bases and J by 9 bases, with 20 bases left in between. Written as DNA, the CDR3 is TGCGCCAGCAGTGAGATACAAAGAATTAGCGGCCCTGAGCAGTTCTTC. Its protein product is CASSEIQRISGPEQFF.

This clonotype was detected a few times. V and J are TRBV29-1 and TRBJ2-6; D remains unclear. Trimming left V 5 bases short and J 2 bases short, with 7 bases between. The CDR3 covers 13 residues. Germline CDR1 reads SQVTM; CDR2 reads ANQGSEA. The chain's CDR3 is CSVRIPGANVLTF. Written as DNA, the CDR3 is TGCAGCGTTAGGATCCCTGGGGCCAACGTCCTGACTTTC.

This rearrangement joins TRBV15 to TRBJ1-2, with TRBD1 matching 10 bases. Trimming took 0 bases from V and 5 from J; bases not matched to a gene: 18. This CDR3 comprises 20 residues. Germline V gene lookup returns CDR1 LNHNV and CDR2 YYDKDF (reference sequence). The chain's CDR3 is CATSRDLPGTGERSRYGYTF. The CDR3 DNA reads TGTGCCACCAGCAGAGATCTCCCCGGGACAGGGGAACGTTCGAGGTATGGCTACACCTTC. The full variable domain, rest sourced from reference TRBV15 and TRBJ1-2, is DAMVIQNPRYQVTQFGKPVTLSCSQTLNHNVMYWYQQKSSQAPKLLFHYYDKDFNNEADTPDNFQSRRPNTSFCFLDIRSPGLGDTAMYLCATSRDLPGTGERSRYGYTFGSGTRLTVV.

A few counts support this clonotype. The chain is built from TRBV2 and TRBJ1-1; TRBD1 might be the D (6 bases). The CDR3 contains 15 residues. V was cut by 3 bases and J by 1 base, with 12 bases left in between. The V gene's germline CDR1 is SNHLY and CDR2 FYNNEI. This CDR3 reads CASSDRQGTNTEAFF. The CDR3 DNA follows: TGTGCCAGCAGTGATCGGCAGGGGACGAACACTGAAGCTTTCTTT.

This clonotype was counted only a few times. The J gene is TRBJ2-7, the V gene TRBV4-1; 7 nucleotides align to TRBD2. The germline gives CDR1 MGHRA, CDR2 YSYEKL. Losses at the gene ends were 4 bases for V and 1 base for J; bases not matched to a gene: 7. This CDR3 contains 15 residues. The chain's CDR3 is CASSPGGGRSYEQYV. CDR3 DNA: TGCGCCAGCAGCCCAGGCGGGGGTCGGTCCTACGAGCAGTACGTC.